The present T cell receptor beta chain was sequenced within a study of T cells after yellow fever vaccination. With respect to this clonotype: Its specificity is unknown.

Germline CDR1 SGHNT, CDR2 YYREEE (reference sequence). CDR3 size: 14 residues. Trimming pared 0 bases from V and 1 base from J, leaving 7 bases between. Each CDR3 protein gets one entry after TCRdb re-called the 5' RACE reads with MiXCR. The repertoire holds fewer than 85,000 distinct CDR3 sequences, with over 7.5% as singletons. General study points: The secondary T-cell response peaked on day 5, not day 15, but was weaker. Reappearance after the booster was observed for most primary-vaccination clones (roughly 96% CD4, roughly 88% CD8).

The starting material was CD8+ T cells sorted from PBMCs, obtained on the day of the yellow fever booster vaccination. V gene TRBV5-4 combines with J gene TRBJ1-1; D gene unclear. The source of this sequence is a man aged 25 to 40 who received the YFV17D yellow fever vaccine. CDR3 DNA: TGTGCCAGCAGCTTGGAGGATTCGAACACTGAAGCTTTCTTT. Translated, it gives CASSLEDSNTEAFF. Supplemented by reference TRBV5-4 and TRBJ1-1, the full variable domain reads ETGVTQSPTHLIKTRGQQVTLRCSSQSGHNTVSWYQQALGQGPQFIFQYYREEENGRGNFPPRFSGLQFPNYSSELNVNALELDDSALYLCASSLEDSNTEAFFGQGTRLTVV.